The rows below give T cell receptor beta chains drawn from one sample of a study of memory CD8 T cells in hepatitis C reinfection. TCRdb's copy holds only in-frame clones and misses some; the assay was immunoSEQ multiplex PCR. The data show 45,000 to 50,000 clones, about 88% seen once. The material sequenced was naive CD8+ T cells sorted from blood. The receptor set was obtained from a man younger than 35 with hepatitis C virus infection. CDR3s include the opening cysteine and the closing phenylalanine or tryptophan. The D gene is left open where the match is weak. Not every row has a clone size; where given, it reads once, few, many or a size class.

v_call	j_call	clone_size	d_call	cdr3_aa	cdr3_nt
TRBV19	TRBJ1-5	.	.	CASRFGDGGIRDNQPQHF	TGTGCCAGTAGGTTTGGGGACGGGGGAATCCGTGACAATCAGCCCCAGCATTTT
TRBV9	TRBJ2-3	.	.	CASSVGERVSTDTQYF	TGTGCCAGCAGCGTAGGGGAGCGGGTTAGCACAGATACGCAGTATTTT
TRBV6-6	TRBJ2-1	.	TRBD2	CASSKTSGRAEQFF	TGTGCCAGCAGCAAGACTAGCGGGAGGGCTGAGCAGTTCTTC
TRBV29-1	TRBJ2-7	.	TRBD1	CSVPGTGEEQYF	TGCAGCGTGCCCGGGACAGGGGAGGAGCAGTACTTC
TRBV6-1	TRBJ1-5	.	TRBD1	CASSQGGSSNQPQHF	TGTGCCAGCAGTCAGGGGGGTAGTAGCAATCAGCCCCAGCATTTT
TRBV6-1	TRBJ1-5	.	TRBD1	CASSNWEGGKPQHF	TGTGCCAGCAGTAATTGGGAAGGGGGCAAGCCCCAGCATTTT
TRBV7-6	TRBJ2-3	.	.	CASSELTDTQYF	TGTGCCAGCAGCGAACTCACAGATACGCAGTATTTT
TRBV4-1	TRBJ2-3	.	TRBD1	CASSQEDRSTDTQYF	TGCGCCAGCAGCCAAGAGGACAGGAGCACAGATACGCAGTATTTT
TRBV4-1	TRBJ1-1	.	TRBD1	CASSPEDRGGTEAFF	TGCGCCAGCAGCCCAGAGGACAGGGGAGGAACTGAAGCTTTCTTT
TRBV13	TRBJ1-1	.	.	CASSLAVDSPEAFF	TGTGCCAGCAGCTTAGCGGTCGACTCCCCTGAAGCTTTCTTT
TRBV29-1	TRBJ1-1	.	.	CSGGGRDGVFF	TGCAGCGGCGGTGGCAGGGATGGGGTTTTCTTT
TRBV27	TRBJ2-7	.	TRBD2	CASSYSGRALYEQYF	TGTGCCAGCAGCTATAGCGGGAGGGCCCTCTACGAGCAGTACTTC
TRBV28	TRBJ2-1	.	TRBD1	CASSLGQGAGNEQFF	TGTGCCAGCAGTCTTGGACAGGGGGCGGGGAATGAGCAGTTCTTC
TRBV27	TRBJ1-2	.	.	CASSAIKPRLVATPSNGYTF	TGTGCCAGCAGTGCCATTAAACCGAGGTTGGTGGCAACCCCGTCAAATGGCTACACCTTC
TRBV29-1	TRBJ1-1	.	TRBD1	CSAGLGWGQAAFF	TGCAGCGCCGGACTTGGGTGGGGACAGGCTGCTTTCTTT
TRBV4-1	TRBJ2-7	.	TRBD2	CASSQVGTSGYEQYF	TGCGCCAGCAGCCAAGTGGGGACTAGCGGGTACGAGCAGTACTTC
TRBV27	TRBJ2-2	.	.	CASSKHLQVGTGELFF	TGTGCCAGCAGTAAGCATTTGCAGGTTGGCACCGGGGAGCTGTTTTTT
TRBV27	TRBJ2-3	.	TRBD2	CASSPTSGVTDAQYF	TGTGCCAGCAGCCCCACTAGCGGGGTCACAGATGCGCAGTATTTT
TRBV11-2	TRBJ1-4	.	.	CASSFGEKLFF	TGTGCCAGCAGCTTTGGCGAAAAACTGTTTTTT
TRBV7-9	TRBJ1-1	few	.	CASSLEPVNTEAFF	TGTGCCAGCAGTTTGGAGCCGGTGAACACTGAAGCTTTCTTT
TRBV11-2	TRBJ2-3	.	TRBD2	CASSQLAGGTDTQYF	TGTGCCAGCAGCCAACTAGCGGGGGGCACAGATACGCAGTATTTT
TRBV2	TRBJ2-1	.	TRBD2	CASSSPASGGALYYNEQFF	TGTGCCAGCAGTTCCCCGGCTAGCGGGGGGGCTTTGTATTACAATGAGCAGTTCTTC
TRBV5-1	TRBJ2-5	.	.	CASSLVGRGIETQYF	TGCGCCAGCAGCTTGGTTGGCAGGGGTATCGAGACCCAGTACTTC
TRBV4-2	TRBJ2-2	.	.	CASSRGTGELFF	TGTGCCAGCAGCCGCGGCACCGGGGAGCTGTTTTTT
TRBV11-3	TRBJ2-1	once	.	CASSPGVSSYNEQFF	TGTGCCAGCAGCCCGGGGGTGAGCTCCTACAATGAGCAGTTCTTC
TRBV19	TRBJ1-1	.	.	CASSTSQGAEAFF	TGTGCCAGTAGTACTTCCCAGGGCGCTGAAGCTTTCTTT
TRBV7-9	TRBJ2-1	.	TRBD1	CASSPRLGTDYNEQFF	TGTGCCAGCAGCCCACGACTCGGGACAGACTACAATGAGCAGTTCTTC
TRBV5-5	TRBJ2-7	.	.	CASSNGQYSYEQYF	TGTGCCAGCAGCAACGGACAGTACTCCTACGAGCAGTACTTC
TRBV2	TRBJ2-7	.	.	CASSETGHRGIYEQYF	TGTGCCAGCAGTGAGACGGGACATCGAGGTATCTACGAGCAGTACTTC
TRBV28	TRBJ1-1	.	.	CATQGLRDTEAFF	TGTGCCACACAGGGCCTTCGAGACACTGAAGCTTTCTTT
TRBV28	TRBJ1-5	.	.	CASSWHRESQPQHF	TGTGCCAGCAGTTGGCACAGGGAATCCCAGCCCCAGCATTTT
TRBV2	TRBJ1-4	.	.	CASSEASRGIANEKLFF	TGTGCCAGCAGTGAAGCATCCAGGGGAATAGCTAATGAAAAACTGTTTTTT
TRBV7-9	TRBJ2-7	.	.	CASSLARLDRPYEQYF	TGTGCCAGCAGCTTAGCCAGACTCGATAGACCCTACGAGCAGTACTTC
TRBV4-2	TRBJ1-6	.	.	CASSPTGEGNSPLHF	TGTGCCAGCAGCCCCACCGGGGAAGGGAATTCACCCCTCCACTTT
TRBV9	TRBJ2-2	.	.	CASAGQHTGELFF	TGTGCCAGCGCGGGACAGCACACCGGGGAGCTGTTTTTT
TRBV2	TRBJ2-7	.	.	CASSEGDYLEQYF	TGTGCCAGCAGTGAGGGAGACTATCTGGAGCAGTACTTC
TRBV9	TRBJ2-5	.	TRBD2	CASSVGGGPKETQYF	TGTGCCAGCAGCGTAGGGGGGGGACCGAAAGAGACCCAGTACTTC
TRBV10-3	TRBJ2-6	.	.	CAIGVFSGANVLTF	TGTGCCATCGGTGTATTCTCTGGGGCCAACGTCCTGACTTTC
TRBV21-1	TRBJ2-5	.	.	CASSSTVKQETQYF	TGTGCCAGCAGCTCGACAGTTAAACAAGAGACCCAGTACTTC
TRBV7-6	TRBJ2-1	.	TRBD2	CASSLLAGGPNEQFF	TGTGCCAGCAGCCTACTAGCGGGGGGGCCGAATGAGCAGTTCTTC
TRBV5-1	TRBJ2-7	.	.	CASSLGSGGIDEQYF	TGCGCCAGCAGCTTGGGGTCAGGGGGGATCGACGAGCAGTACTTC
TRBV27	TRBJ2-2	.	.	CASSWGEGTGELFF	TGTGCCAGCAGTTGGGGGGAAGGTACCGGGGAGCTGTTTTTT
TRBV10-2	TRBJ2-6	.	TRBD1	CASSGTGISSGANVLTF	TGCGCCAGCAGTGGGACAGGGATCAGCTCTGGGGCCAACGTCCTGACTTTC
TRBV7-2	TRBJ1-2	once	TRBD1	CASSSTGGSYGYTF	TGTGCCAGCAGCTCAACAGGGGGCAGTTATGGCTACACCTTC
TRBV6-5	TRBJ2-2	.	TRBD2	CASSYGLAANTGELFF	TGTGCCAGCAGTTACGGACTAGCGGCCAACACCGGGGAGCTGTTTTTT
TRBV28	TRBJ2-5	.	.	CASSYSGQKETQYF	TGTGCCAGCAGTTACTCCGGACAGAAAGAGACCCAGTACTTC
TRBV11-2	TRBJ2-1	.	TRBD2	CASSFPRTSGGKEGNEQFF	TGTGCCAGCAGCTTCCCTCGGACTAGCGGGGGGAAAGAAGGCAATGAGCAGTTCTTC
TRBV7-6	TRBJ2-3	.	TRBD2	CASSLGGGLTDTQYF	TGTGCCAGCAGCTTAGGCGGGGGGCTCACAGATACGCAGTATTTT
TRBV27	TRBJ2-3	.	TRBD2	CASRQLAGGPVDTQYF	TGTGCCAGCAGACAGTTAGCGGGGGGGCCGGTAGATACGCAGTATTTT
TRBV9	TRBJ1-1	.	TRBD1	CASSVVTGPEAFF	TGTGCCAGCAGCGTAGTGACAGGGCCTGAAGCTTTCTTT